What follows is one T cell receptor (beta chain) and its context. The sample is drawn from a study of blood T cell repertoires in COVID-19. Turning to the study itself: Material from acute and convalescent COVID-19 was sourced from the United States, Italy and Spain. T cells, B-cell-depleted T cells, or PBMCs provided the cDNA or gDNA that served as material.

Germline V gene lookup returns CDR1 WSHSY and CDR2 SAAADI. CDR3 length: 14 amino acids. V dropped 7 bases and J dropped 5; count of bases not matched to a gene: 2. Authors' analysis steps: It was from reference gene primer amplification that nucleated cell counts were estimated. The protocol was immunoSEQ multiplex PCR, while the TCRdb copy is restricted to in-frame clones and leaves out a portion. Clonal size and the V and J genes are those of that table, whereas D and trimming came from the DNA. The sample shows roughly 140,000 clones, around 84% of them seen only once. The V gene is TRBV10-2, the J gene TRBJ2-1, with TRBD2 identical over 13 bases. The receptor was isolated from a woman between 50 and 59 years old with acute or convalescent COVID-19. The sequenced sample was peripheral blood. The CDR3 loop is CASTGLAGDNEQFF. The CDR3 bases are TGCGCCAGCACCGGACTAGCGGGGGACAATGAGCAGTTCTTC.